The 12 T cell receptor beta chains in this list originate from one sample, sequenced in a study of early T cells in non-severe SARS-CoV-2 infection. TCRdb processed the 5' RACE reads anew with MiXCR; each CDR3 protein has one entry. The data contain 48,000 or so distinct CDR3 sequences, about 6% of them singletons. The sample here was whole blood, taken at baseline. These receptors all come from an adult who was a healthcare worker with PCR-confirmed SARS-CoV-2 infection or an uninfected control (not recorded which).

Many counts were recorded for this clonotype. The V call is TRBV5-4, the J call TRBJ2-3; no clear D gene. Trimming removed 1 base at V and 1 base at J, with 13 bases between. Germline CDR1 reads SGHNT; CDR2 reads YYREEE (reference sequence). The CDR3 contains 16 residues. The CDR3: CASSLSTGARTDTQYF. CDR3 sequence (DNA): TGTGCCAGCAGCTTGAGTACCGGCGCCCGCACAGATACGCAGTATTTT.

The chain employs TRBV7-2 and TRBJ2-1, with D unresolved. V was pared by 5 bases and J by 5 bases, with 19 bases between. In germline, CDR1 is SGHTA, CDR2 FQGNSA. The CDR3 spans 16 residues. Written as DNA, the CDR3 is TGTGCCAGCAGCCCGAGCTTACTTCCTTCCCACAATGAGCAGTTCTTC. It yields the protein CASSPSLLPSHNEQFF.

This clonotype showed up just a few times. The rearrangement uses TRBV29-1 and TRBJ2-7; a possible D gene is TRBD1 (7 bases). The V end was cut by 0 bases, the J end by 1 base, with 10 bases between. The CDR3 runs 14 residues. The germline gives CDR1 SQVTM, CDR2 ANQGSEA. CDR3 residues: CSVEEGGQSYEQYF. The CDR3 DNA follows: TGCAGCGTTGAAGAGGGGGGACAGTCCTACGAGCAGTACTTC.

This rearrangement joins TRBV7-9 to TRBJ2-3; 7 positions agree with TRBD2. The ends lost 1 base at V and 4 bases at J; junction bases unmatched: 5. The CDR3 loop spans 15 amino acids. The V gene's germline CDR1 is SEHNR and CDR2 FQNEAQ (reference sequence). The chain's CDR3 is CASSLDGRAADTQYF. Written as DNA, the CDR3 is TGTGCCAGCAGCTTAGATGGGAGGGCGGCAGATACGCAGTATTTT.

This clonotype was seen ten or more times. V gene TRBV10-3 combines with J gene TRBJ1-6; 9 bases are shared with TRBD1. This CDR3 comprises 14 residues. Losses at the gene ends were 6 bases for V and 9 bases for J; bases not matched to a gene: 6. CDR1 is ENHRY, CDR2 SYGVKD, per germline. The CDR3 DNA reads TGTGCCATCAGACAGGGGGCTGAGGTTTCACCCCTCCACTTT. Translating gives CAIRQGAEVSPLHF.

For the CDR3, the DNA is TGTGCCAGCTCACCAGGGACCGATCAGCCCCAGCATTTT. It translates to CASSPGTDQPQHF. The rearrangement joins TRBV18 to TRBJ1-5, with D possibly TRBD1 on 5 matching bases. V was trimmed by 2 bases and J by 5 bases, leaving 7 bases between them. Germline values: CDR1 KGHSH, CDR2 LQKENI. This CDR3 is 13 amino acids long.

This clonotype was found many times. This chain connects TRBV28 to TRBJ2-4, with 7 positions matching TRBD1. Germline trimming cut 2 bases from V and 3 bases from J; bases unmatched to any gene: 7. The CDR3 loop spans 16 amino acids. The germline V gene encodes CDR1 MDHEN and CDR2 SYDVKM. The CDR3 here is CASSLTRRTGKNIQYF. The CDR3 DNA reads TGTGCCAGCAGTTTAACCCGAAGGACAGGCAAAAACATTCAGTACTTC. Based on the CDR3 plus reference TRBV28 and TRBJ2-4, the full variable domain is DVKVTQSSRYLVKRTGEKVFLECVQDMDHENMFWYRQDPGLGLRLIYFSYDVKMKEKGDIPEGYSVSREKKERFSLILESASTNQTSMYLCASSLTRRTGKNIQYFGAGTRLSVL.

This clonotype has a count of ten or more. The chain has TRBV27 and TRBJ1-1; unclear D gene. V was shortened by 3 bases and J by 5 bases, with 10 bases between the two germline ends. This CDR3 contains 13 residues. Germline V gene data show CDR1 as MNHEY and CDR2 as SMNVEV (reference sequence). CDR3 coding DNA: TGTGCCAGCAGTTTGGCTAGCCGGACTGAAGCTTTCTTT. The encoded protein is CASSLASRTEAFF.

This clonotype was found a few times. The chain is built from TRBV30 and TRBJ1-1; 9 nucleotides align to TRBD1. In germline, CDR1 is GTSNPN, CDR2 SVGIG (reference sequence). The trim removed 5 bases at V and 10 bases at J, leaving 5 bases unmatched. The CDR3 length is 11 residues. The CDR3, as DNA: TGTGCCTGGTTACAGGGGGCTGGAGCTTTCTTT. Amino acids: CAWLQGAGAFF.

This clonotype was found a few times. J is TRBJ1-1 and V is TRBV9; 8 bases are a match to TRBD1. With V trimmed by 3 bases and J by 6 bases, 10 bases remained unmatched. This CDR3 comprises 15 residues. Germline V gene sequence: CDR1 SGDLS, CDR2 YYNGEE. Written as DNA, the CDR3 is TGTGCCAGCAGCGCCCATCTAACAGGGGGTGCTGAAGCTTTCTTT. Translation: CASSAHLTGGAEAFF.

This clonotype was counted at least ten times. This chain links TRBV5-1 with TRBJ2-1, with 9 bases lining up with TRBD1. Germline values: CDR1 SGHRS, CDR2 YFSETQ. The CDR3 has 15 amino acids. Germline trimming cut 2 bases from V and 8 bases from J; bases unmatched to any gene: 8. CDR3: CASSFGTGSNDEQFF. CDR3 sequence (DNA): TGCGCCAGCAGCTTCGGGACAGGGTCCAATGATGAGCAGTTCTTC.

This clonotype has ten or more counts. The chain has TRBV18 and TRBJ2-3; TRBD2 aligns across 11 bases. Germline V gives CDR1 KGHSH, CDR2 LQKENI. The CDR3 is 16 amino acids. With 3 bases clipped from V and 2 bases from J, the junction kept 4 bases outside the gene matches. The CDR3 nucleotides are TGTGCCAGCTCACCGGGACTAGCGGCCTTCACAGATACGCAGTATTTT. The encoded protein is CASSPGLAAFTDTQYF.